Presented here are 5 T cell receptor beta chains from one specimen sequenced in a study of blood T cell repertoires in COVID-19. Clones were sequenced by immunoSEQ multiplex PCR, and TCRdb holds only the in-frame ones, with some missing. This table holds about 120,000 clones, 60% to 80% found once. Specimen: peripheral blood. These receptors were collected from a human donor in a cohort sampled during active COVID-19.

This clone has only one observation. This rearrangement joins TRBV5-6 to TRBJ1-4, with unresolved D. The CDR3 runs to 15 residues. Germline assignment: CDR1 SGHDT and CDR2 YYEEEE. V was clipped by 0 bases and J by 6 bases, with 12 bases between them. CDR3 loop: CASSLDGHSYEKLFF. The CDR3 nucleotides are TGTGCCAGCAGCTTGGATGGGCACAGCTATGAAAAACTGTTTTTT.

The chain has TRBV21-1 and TRBJ2-7; the tabulated D call, TRBD1, remains unverified against the DNA. TRBV21-1 is a pseudogene. The CDR3 consists of 17 residues. The CDR3 bases are TGTGCCAGCAGCAAAGTACAAGGGGACAGGGCGCCCTACGAGCAGTACTTC. As protein: CASSKVQGDRAPYEQYF.

This chain links TRBV7-9 with TRBJ2-7, with D possibly being TRBD2 (5 bases). Germline V gene sequence: CDR1 SEHNR, CDR2 FQNEAQ (reference sequence). This CDR3 has 11 residues. Trimming shortened V by 5 bases and J by 7 bases, and 9 bases separated the two germline ends. For the CDR3, the DNA is TGTGCCAGCAGCGGACTGGGGGAGCAGTACTTC. This codes for CASSGLGEQYF.

The DNA for the CDR3 is TGCGCCAGCAGCCTCCTAGCGGGAGGAAACAATGAGCAGTTCTTC. It encodes CASSLLAGGNNEQFF. V and J are TRBV4-1 and TRBJ2-1, with TRBD2 identical over 11 bases. The V gene end was trimmed by 4 bases and the J gene end by 5 bases; junction bases not matched to a gene: 4. CDR1 is MGHRA and CDR2 is YSYEKL in the germline V gene. This CDR3 spans 15 amino acids.

On this clone: One end of the junction fails to match germline, which may point to a read error. V and J are TRBV7-7 and TRBJ2-7; the match to TRBD1 covers 9 bases. Germline assignment: CDR1 SSHAT and CDR2 FNYEAQ (reference sequence). This CDR3 comprises 14 residues. The CDR3 loop is CASSQGQGGNEQYF. CDR3 DNA sequence: TGTGCTAGCAGCCAGGGACAGGGAGGAAACGAGCAGTACTTC. Full variable domain (rest looked up from reference TRBV7-7 and TRBJ2-7): GAGVSQSPRYKVTKRGQDVTLRCDPISSHATLYWYQQALGQGPEFLTYFNYEAQPDKSGLPSDRFSAERPEGSISTLTIQRTEQRDSAMYRCASSQGQGGNEQYFGPGTRLTVT.